The 12 T cell receptor beta chains presented below share a single source sample, sequenced in a study of cytomegalovirus exposure and HLA in healthy donors. The PCR ran on 60 Vbeta and 13 Jbeta primers. TCRdb's copy holds only in-frame clones and misses some; the assay was immunoSEQ multiplex PCR. The sample consists of more than 95,000 clones, around three quarters of them appearing once. The sequenced sample consisted of PBMCs. The receptors here all came from a man in his thirties or forties in good health and CMV-seropositive.

This clone was seen more than once but under ten times. This rearrangement joins TRBV18 to TRBJ1-5; no clear D gene. V was cut by 1 base and J by 4 bases, with 8 bases left in between. Germline CDR1 and CDR2: KGHSH and LQKENI. This CDR3 has 14 amino acids. CDR3 bases: TGTGCCAGCTCACCACTGCCGGGAAATCAGCCCCAGCATTTT. Translating gives CASSPLPGNQPQHF.

Regarding this clone: Germline is not matched at one junction end, which may reflect a read error. The genes are TRBV6-6 and TRBJ2-6, with 7 bases fitting TRBD1. Germline-derived CDR1 and CDR2 are MNHNY and SVGAGI (reference sequence). The CDR3 has 15 residues. The CDR3 loop reads CASSPQGDGANGLTF. The CDR3 nucleotides read TGTGCCAGCAGTCCTCAGGGGGATGGGGCCAACGGCCTGACTTTC.

The rearrangement uses TRBV5-1 and TRBJ2-1; perhaps TRBD1 as D (5 bases). The CDR3 length is 16 residues. The germline V gene has CDR1 SGHRS and CDR2 YFSETQ. The V gene lost 4 bases and the J gene lost 5 bases, with 19 bases spanning the gap. The CDR3 reads CASSLYWGDFNNEQFF. CDR3 coding DNA: TGCGCCAGCAGCCTGTACTGGGGCGACTTTAACAATGAGCAGTTCTTC.

V and J are TRBV11-2 and TRBJ2-5, with D maybe TRBD1 (6 bases). The CDR3 is 15 amino acids. CDR1 SGHAT and CDR2 FQNNGV come from the germline V gene. V was shortened by 1 base and J by 5 bases, with 14 bases between the two germline ends. The CDR3, as DNA: TGTGCCAGCAGCTTAGTAACTGGGGGCGCGGAGACCCAGTACTTC. The encoded protein is CASSLVTGGAETQYF.

In this sample, this clone turned up a few times. The chain joins TRBV6-1 to TRBJ2-7; the D gene is possibly TRBD2 (5 bases). This CDR3 comprises 15 residues. The V gene's germline CDR1 is MNHNS and CDR2 SASEGT. V lost 2 bases, J lost 3 bases, and 14 bases lay in between. CDR3: CASSERTYSGYEQYF. The CDR3, as DNA: TGTGCCAGCAGTGAACGGACTTATTCGGGCTACGAGCAGTACTTC.

V gene TRBV4-2 combines with J gene TRBJ1-2; 7 bases are a match to TRBD1. With 0 bases clipped from V and 5 bases from J, the junction kept 6 bases outside the gene matches. Germline-derived CDR1 and CDR2 are LGHNA and YNFKEQ. CDR3 length: 15 amino acids. Here the CDR3 reads CASSQDGTASYGYTF. CDR3 nucleotides: TGTGCCAGCAGCCAAGACGGGACAGCCAGTTATGGCTACACCTTC.

CDR3 DNA: TGTGCCAGCAGCTTAGAGGCCAGGGCCTCCGATACGCAGTATTTT. Translated: CASSLEARASDTQYF. The chain carries TRBV7-6 and TRBJ2-3; the D gene is possibly TRBD1 (5 bases). Germline-derived CDR1 and CDR2 are SGHVS and FNYEAQ. The CDR3 loop spans 15 amino acids. V lost 1 base and J 6 bases, leaving 14 bases between the germline ends.

The rearrangement joins TRBV9 to TRBJ2-7; 13 nucleotides match TRBD2. J lost 7 bases, V lost 4 bases, and 14 bases had no gene match. This CDR3 comprises 17 residues. Germline V gives CDR1 SGDLS, CDR2 YYNGEE. The CDR3 nucleotides read TGTGCCAGCAGCAGACTAGCGGGAGGACTCCTACGTAGGGAGCAGTACTTC. Protein sequence: CASSRLAGGLLRREQYF.

This chain uses TRBV4-2 with TRBJ2-1; D not certain. The V and J ends lost 1 base and 1 base respectively, with 14 bases between them. The CDR3 totals 17 residues. CDR1 and CDR2 (germline): LGHNA, YNFKEQ. The CDR3 sequence: CASSQGVEVLSYNEQFF. CDR3 DNA: TGTGCCAGCAGCCAAGGAGTTGAGGTCTTGTCCTACAATGAGCAGTTCTTC.

About this clone: The identical CDR3 is also encoded by other nucleotide sequences in the sample. The rearrangement joins TRBV4-1 to TRBJ1-2; 10 positions match TRBD1. The CDR3 contains 15 residues. Germline V gene lookup returns CDR1 MGHRA and CDR2 YSYEKL. The V segment lost 1 base and the J segment 5 bases; nucleotides outside the gene matches: 4. CDR3 sequence: CASSQGTGGGYGYTF. The CDR3 DNA reads TGCGCCAGCAGCCAAGGGACAGGGGGTGGGTATGGCTACACCTTC.

V usage is TRBV30 and J usage is TRBJ2-7; 8 positions match TRBD1. CDR3 length: 15 amino acids. J was trimmed by 2 bases and V by 2 bases; bases with no gene match: 8. Germline assignment: CDR1 GTSNPN and CDR2 SVGIG (reference sequence). CDR3 nucleotide sequence: TGTGCCTGGAGTAGAAGACAGGGGACCCCCTACGAGCAGTACTTC. It specifies CAWSRRQGTPYEQYF. The whole variable domain, filled in from reference TRBV30 and TRBJ2-7, reads SQTIHQWPATLVQPVGSPLSLECTVEGTSNPNLYWYRQAAGRGLQLLFYSVGIGQISSEVPQNLSASRPQDRQFILSSKKLLLSDSGFYLCAWSRRQGTPYEQYFGPGTRLTVT.

This clone showed up just once. The V gene is TRBV25-1, the J gene TRBJ1-1, with D possibly TRBD1 on 5 matching bases. In germline, CDR1 is MGHDK, CDR2 SYGVNS. Trimming took 4 bases from V and 4 from J, leaving 13 bases between them. This CDR3 region has 14 residues. CDR3 nucleotides: TGTGCCAGCAGTGTAGGAGGGGTTCGCACTGAAGCTTTCTTT. It encodes CASSVGGVRTEAFF.